This T cell receptor beta chain emerged from a study of memory CD4+ T cells and cytomegalovirus serostatus. Method: immunoSEQ multiplex PCR; TCRdb's copy keeps in-frame clones and lacks some. The data show 65,000 to 95,000 clones, with roughly 80% seen just once and roughly 0.79% held by the top ten. The sort gate was single viable CD3+CD4+CD8-CD45RO+ cells for memory CD4+ T cells. This CDR3 has 11 amino acids. The V end lost 3 bases, the J end lost 5 bases, and 6 bases lay between the germline ends. Per germline, CDR1 DFQATT and CDR2 SNEGSKA (reference sequence). V usage is TRBV20-1 and J usage is TRBJ2-3; D ambiguous. Sequences were obtained from memory CD4+ T cells from blood. The clonotype originates from an adult in good health and CMV-seronegative. In DNA form, the CDR3 reads TGCAGTGCTAGGGTGGGAGATACGCAGTATTTT. Translating gives CSARVGDTQYF.